These T cell receptor beta chains were read from a single sample in a study of blood T cell repertoires in COVID-19. Generated by immunoSEQ multiplex PCR, the TCRdb table keeps only in-frame clones and is missing some. In the table there are 45,000 or so clones, over 80% of which are singletons. Sequenced material: peripheral blood. Source of these receptors: an older man in a cohort sampled during active COVID-19. CDR3s include the opening cysteine and the closing phenylalanine or tryptophan. The D gene is left open where the match is weak. A row's size may be missing; if present it is once, few, many or a size class.

CDR3 protein: CASSSGLAGAQETQYF
CDR3 DNA: TGTGCCAGCTCATCAGGACTAGCGGGCGCCCAAGAGACCCAGTACTTC
J gene: TRBJ2-5
V gene: TRBV18
clone size: NA
D gene: TRBD2

CDR3 protein: CASSPDRAMNTGELFF
CDR3 DNA: TGTGCCAGCTCACCGGACAGGGCCATGAACACCGGGGAGCTGTTTTTT
J gene: TRBJ2-2
V gene: TRBV18
clone size: NA
D gene: TRBD1

CDR3 protein: CAISDTGGQFF
CDR3 DNA: TGTGCCATCAGTGATACAGGTGGGCAGTTCTTC
J gene: TRBJ2-1
V gene: TRBV10-3
clone size: NA
D gene: NA

CDR3 protein: CASSLIPAPLGELFF
CDR3 DNA: TGTGCCAGCAGCTTAATTCCCGCCCCACTCGGGGAGCTGTTTTTT
J gene: TRBJ2-2
V gene: TRBV7-7
clone size: NA
D gene: NA

CDR3 protein: CASSPGGNNQPQHF
CDR3 DNA: TGTGCCAGCTCACCGGGCGGGAACAATCAGCCCCAGCATTTT
J gene: TRBJ1-5
V gene: TRBV18
clone size: NA
D gene: NA

CDR3 protein: CATKDRGETQYF
CDR3 DNA: TGTGCCACCAAGGACAGGGGAGAGACCCAGTACTTC
J gene: TRBJ2-5
V gene: TRBV10-3
clone size: NA
D gene: TRBD1

CDR3 protein: CASSRTGPDNSPLHF
CDR3 DNA: TGTGCCAGCAGTAGGACAGGGCCGGATAATTCACCCCTCCACTTT
J gene: TRBJ1-6
V gene: TRBV28
clone size: NA
D gene: TRBD1

CDR3 protein: CASRLTFSGANVLTF
CDR3 DNA: TGTGCCAGCAGATTGACTTTCTCTGGGGCCAACGTCCTGACTTTC
J gene: TRBJ2-6
V gene: TRBV6-5
clone size: few
D gene: NA

CDR3 protein: CASSFGQGTFF
CDR3 DNA: NA
J gene: TRBJ1-1
V gene: TRBV2
clone size: NA
D gene: NA

CDR3 protein: CASSLGRGDNSPLHF
CDR3 DNA: TGTGCCAGCAGCTTAGGTAGGGGCGATAATTCACCCCTCCACTTT
J gene: TRBJ1-6
V gene: TRBV7-8
clone size: few
D gene: NA

CDR3 protein: CASSFLQWREETQYF
CDR3 DNA: TGTGCCAGCAGCTTTTTACAGTGGAGGGAAGAGACCCAGTACTTC
J gene: TRBJ2-5
V gene: TRBV5-8
clone size: NA
D gene: NA

CDR3 protein: CASSPETVYF
CDR3 DNA: TGTGCCAGCAGTCCTGAGACAGTTTACTTC
J gene: TRBJ2-7
V gene: TRBV27
clone size: NA
D gene: NA

CDR3 protein: CASSYNIGLLAFNEQFF
CDR3 DNA: TGTGCCAGCAGTTACAATATTGGACTCCTAGCGTTTAATGAGCAGTTCTTC
J gene: TRBJ2-1
V gene: TRBV6-2/TRBV6-3
clone size: NA
D gene: NA

CDR3 protein: CASSLTRGGEETQYF
CDR3 DNA: TGTGCCAGCAGCTTGACTAGGGGGGGGGAAGAGACCCAGTACTTC
J gene: TRBJ2-5
V gene: TRBV5-4
clone size: NA
D gene: NA

CDR3 protein: CASSPGLAGGLGGELFF
CDR3 DNA: TGCGCCAGCAGCCCAGGACTAGCGGGAGGGCTCGGCGGGGAGCTGTTTTTT
J gene: TRBJ2-2
V gene: TRBV5-1
clone size: NA
D gene: TRBD2

CDR3 protein: CASSKAPSLAREETQYF
CDR3 DNA: TGTGCCAGCAGCAAAGCCCCATCGTTGGCGAGGGAAGAGACCCAGTACTTC
J gene: TRBJ2-5
V gene: TRBV21-1
clone size: NA
D gene: NA

CDR3 protein: CASSPGQFSYEQYF
CDR3 DNA: TGCGCCAGCAGCCCTGGACAGTTTTCCTACGAGCAGTACTTC
J gene: TRBJ2-7
V gene: TRBV4-1
clone size: NA
D gene: NA

CDR3 protein: CAISTGGQETQYF
CDR3 DNA: TGTGCCATTTCGACAGGCGGCCAAGAGACCCAGTACTTC
J gene: TRBJ2-5
V gene: TRBV3-1/TRBV3-2
clone size: NA
D gene: NA

CDR3 protein: CASSEIRQGPRDTNEKLFF
CDR3 DNA: TGCGCCAGCAGTGAGATTCGACAGGGGCCACGAGACACCAATGAAAAACTGTTTTTT
J gene: TRBJ1-4
V gene: TRBV10-1
clone size: once
D gene: TRBD1

CDR3 protein: CASSETGDTEAFF
CDR3 DNA: TGTGCCAGCAGTGAAACAGGGGACACTGAAGCTTTCTTT
J gene: TRBJ1-1
V gene: TRBV7-3
clone size: once
D gene: TRBD1